The 17 T cell receptor beta chains below were found in one sample sequenced in a study of regulatory and conventional T cells in RAG deficiency (dated by TCRdb to 2016 to 2017). The library was produced with the immunoSEQ multiplex PCR assay. The immuneACCESS repertoire file appears here via TCRdb, limited to in-frame rearrangements. These files lack a portion of the clones; in checked studies, under half of the deficit traces to unresolved V genes, and the cause of the others is not known. Here the sample has tens of thousands of clones; just under 90% occur a single time. The ten largest clones take up roughly 0.51% of the sample. Before genomic DNA extraction, conventional CD4+ T cells were purified from blood as CD25-low CD127-high cells. This sample was shared with a second study, whose subject was regulatory T cells. That second report states: For the multiplex PCR, 52 forward TRBV primers and 13 reverse TRBJ primers were used, and amplification bias was corrected with both assay-based and computational methods.

The sequenced material came from CD4+ effector T cells sorted from blood. Receptors originate from a human donor in good health.

The chain employs TRBV11-3 and TRBJ2-7; D is possibly TRBD1 (8 bases). The germline V gene has CDR1 SGHNT and CDR2 YENEEA. With 5 bases removed from V and 3 bases from J, the gap between germline ends came to 17 bases. CDR3 length equals 15 residues. This CDR3 reads CASSPQTGGDYEQYF. The CDR3 DNA is TGTGCCAGCAGCCCTCAAACAGGGGGGGACTACGAGCAGTACTTC.

The chain is built from TRBV11-2 and TRBJ2-1; TRBD1 matches 7 bases. The germline V gene encodes CDR1 SGHAT and CDR2 FQNNGV. The CDR3 is 13 amino acids. V lost 3 bases and J lost 9; bases outside the gene matches: 5. The CDR3 DNA reads as TGTGCCAGCAGCTTTGACAGGGCGGCTGAGCAGTTCTTC. This sequence encodes CASSFDRAAEQFF. The complete variable domain, with remaining parts taken from reference TRBV11-2 and TRBJ2-1, reads EAGVAQSPRYKIIEKRQSVAFWCNPISGHATLYWYQQILGQGPKLLIQFQNNGVVDDSQLPKDRFSAERLKGVDSTLKIQPAKLEDSAVYLCASSFDRAAEQFFGPGTRLTVL.

Note on this clone: Other nucleotide sequences from this sample produce the same CDR3. This sequence joins TRBV25-1 and TRBJ2-1, with 8 bases aligning to TRBD1. The germline V gene has CDR1 MGHDK and CDR2 SYGVNS. The V segment lost 4 bases and the J segment 3 bases; nucleotides outside the gene matches: 11. The length of the CDR3 is 17 residues. This CDR3 is CASSGTGGQGDYNEQFF. In nucleotides, the CDR3 is TGTGCCAGCAGTGGGACCGGAGGACAGGGAGACTACAATGAGCAGTTCTTC. The full variable domain, in which reference TRBV25-1 and TRBJ2-1 provide the parts outside the CDR3, is EADIYQTPRYLVIGTGKKITLECSQTMGHDKMYWYQQDPGMELHLIHYSYGVNSTEKGDLSSESTVSRIRTEHFPLTLESARPSHTSQYLCASSGTGGQGDYNEQFFGPGTRLTVL.

Comments on this clone: Its ends do not fully match the called genes, so a read error is possible. This chain joins TRBV14 and TRBJ1-2, with unresolved D. Germline assignment: CDR1 SGHDN and CDR2 FVKESK. The CDR3 is made up of 12 amino acids. The CDR3 here is CASSQDNRHPIF. CDR3 nucleotide sequence: TGTGCCAGCAGCCAAGACAATAGACACCCCATTTTC.

The chain's CDR3 is CASRVVSGGFEGTDTQYF. In DNA, the CDR3 is TGTGCCAGCCGCGTCGTTAGCGGGGGCTTCGAGGGCACAGATACGCAGTATTTT. The rearrangement links TRBV28 to TRBJ2-3, with 9 bases that match TRBD2. CDR1 and CDR2 from the germline V gene are MDHEN and SYDVKM. Trimming removed 8 bases from V and 1 base from J; junction bases left unmatched: 16. This CDR3 contains 18 residues.

This CDR3 reads CASSQRLAGSGELFF. The CDR3 coding sequence is TGTGCCAGCAGTCAAAGACTAGCGGGATCCGGGGAGCTGTTTTTT. The V and J genes are TRBV7-2 and TRBJ2-2; 11 bases map to TRBD2. Germline trimming cut 6 bases from V and 6 bases from J; bases unmatched to any gene: 6. This CDR3 region has 15 residues. Germline values: CDR1 SGHTA, CDR2 FQGNSA.

This chain links TRBV15 with TRBJ2-6; D is tentatively TRBD1 or TRBD2 (6 bases each). This CDR3 contains 16 residues. Germline V CDR1 and CDR2: LNHNV, YYDKDF (reference sequence). V lost 1 base, J lost 2 bases, and 9 bases lay in between. Written as DNA, the CDR3 is TGTGCCACCAGCAGAGTCGGGGGCGCTGGGGCCAACGTCCTGACTTTC. This encodes CATSRVGGAGANVLTF.

The chain couples TRBV29-1 to TRBJ2-6, with 7 positions matching TRBD1. CDR1 is SQVTM, CDR2 ANQGSEA, per germline. Germline trimming cut 5 bases from V and 4 bases from J; bases unmatched to any gene: 8. This CDR3 is 15 amino acids long. The CDR3: CSVLATGRGANVLTF. In DNA form, the CDR3 reads TGCAGCGTTTTAGCGACAGGGCGCGGGGCCAACGTCCTGACTTTC. The entire variable domain, with the rest obtained from reference TRBV29-1 and TRBJ2-6, is as follows: SAVISQKPSRDICQRGTSLTIQCQVDSQVTMMFWYRQQPGQSLTLIATANQGSEATYESGFVIDKFPISRPNLTFSTLTVSNMSPEDSSIYLCSVLATGRGANVLTFGAGSRLTVL.

This chain joins TRBV4-2 and TRBJ2-5; TRBD2 aligns across 7 bases. V dropped 3 bases and J dropped 5; count of bases not matched to a gene: 9. The germline CDR1 and CDR2 sequences are LGHNA and YNFKEQ. The CDR3 runs 15 residues. The CDR3 loop reads CASSQEWEGPETQYF. CDR3 in DNA: TGTGCCAGCAGCCAGGAGTGGGAGGGCCCGGAGACCCAGTACTTC.

J is TRBJ1-2 and V is TRBV7-9; D possibly corresponds to TRBD1 (6 bases). The CDR3 totals 15 residues. Germline V lookup: CDR1 SEHNR, CDR2 FQNEAQ (reference sequence). Trimming left V 4 bases short and J 2 bases short, with 14 bases between. The CDR3 protein is CASSSQGRGNYGYTF. CDR3 bases: TGTGCCAGCAGCTCTCAGGGTAGGGGGAACTATGGCTACACCTTC.

The J gene is TRBJ2-1, the V gene TRBV6-6; 11 nucleotides align to TRBD1. CDR1 MNHNY and CDR2 SVGAGI come from the germline V gene (reference sequence). CDR3 length: 14 amino acids. Trimming at V came to 8 bases and at J to 8 bases, leaving 8 bases not matched to a gene. The CDR3 bases are TGTGCCAGCCAGCCGGGACAGGGGGTCTATGAGCAGTTCTTC. It specifies CASQPGQGVYEQFF.

The rearrangement joins TRBV7-9 to TRBJ1-1; D gene unclear. The CDR3 extends over 13 amino acids. V lost 3 bases to trimming and J lost 2 bases, with 7 bases between them. Germline CDR1 is SEHNR and CDR2 is FQNEAQ (reference sequence). DNA for the CDR3: TGTGCCAGCAGCTTCCCGGAAAACACTGAAGCTTTCTTT. Translated, it gives CASSFPENTEAFF.

V gene TRBV7-6 combines with J gene TRBJ2-3, with no clear D. This CDR3 is 16 amino acids long. The germline V gene encodes CDR1 SGHVS and CDR2 FNYEAQ. V was cut by 5 bases and J by 1 base, with 16 bases left in between. CDR3 coding DNA: TGTGCCAGCAGCCCGTGGACGAGACTCCGCACAGATACGCAGTATTTT. This translates into CASSPWTRLRTDTQYF.

The V and J genes are TRBV10-3 and TRBJ1-5; perhaps TRBD1 as D (6 bases). This CDR3 has 14 amino acids. V was pared by 5 bases and J by 4 bases, with 12 bases between. Germline CDR1 and CDR2: ENHRY and SYGVKD. The CDR3 here is CAISLQGNNQPQHF. DNA for the CDR3: TGTGCCATCAGTCTACAGGGTAATAATCAGCCCCAGCATTTT.

The chain uses TRBV29-1 and TRBJ1-1, with D possibly being TRBD1 (5 bases). The CDR3 consists of 15 residues. Germline assignment: CDR1 SQVTM and CDR2 ANQGSEA. Between the trimmed V and J ends, which lost 4 bases and 5 bases, there was a span of 20 bases. The CDR3 spells CSVAGGRAEGTEAFF. In DNA form, the CDR3 reads TGCAGCGTTGCGGGGGGGAGGGCAGAAGGGACTGAAGCTTTCTTT.

The V and J genes are TRBV6-6 and TRBJ2-1; 7 positions agree with TRBD1. V lost 5 bases and J lost 2; bases outside the gene matches: 6. This CDR3 region has 15 residues. Germline CDR1 is MNHNY and CDR2 is SVGAGI (reference sequence). CDR3 residues: CASSPGQKTYNEQFF. The CDR3 DNA reads as TGTGCCAGCAGTCCGGGACAGAAGACCTACAATGAGCAGTTCTTC.

This chain joins TRBV14 and TRBJ2-5; 8 bases agree with TRBD2. CDR3 length equals 14 residues. V shed 1 base and J 5 bases; nucleotides not matched to a gene: 3. Germline values: CDR1 SGHDN, CDR2 FVKESK. CDR3 region: CASSQGTSRETQYF. The CDR3 nucleotides read TGTGCCAGCAGCCAAGGGACTAGCCGCGAGACCCAGTACTTC.